Each of the 5 T cell receptor beta chains below was sequenced from the same sample in a study of tissue T cells after allogeneic stem cell transplantation. Noted time point: mouse harvest day 14 after allogeneic transplant. The graft held 10^6 splenic CD5+ T cells and 10^7 T-cell-depleted bone marrow cells. The method was immunoSEQ multiplex PCR; TCRdb's version includes in-frame clones alone and lacks a portion of them. This sample carries approximately 1,700 clones, 48% of them seen once, and the ten largest clones take roughly 27%. The sample consisted of gut tissue. These receptors were collected from a female BALB/c mouse given C57BL/6 T cells with graft-versus-host disease after an allogeneic hematopoietic cell transplant.

By frequency in the sample, this clone is medium-sized. The listed genes are named as in mouse. With the read ending 1 residue before the CDR3 end, the germline J gene is used to fill in that end. V and J are TRBV16 and TRBJ1-3, with 7 bases fitting TRBD1. CDR3 length: 15 amino acids. The ends lost 5 bases at V and 0 bases at J; junction bases unmatched: 4. Germline V gene lookup returns CDR1 SGHSA and CDR2 FRNQAP. The CDR3: CASSQGGLSGNTLYF. The part of the CDR3 DNA that was read is TGTGCAAGCAGCCAGGGGGGGCTTTCTGGAAATACGCTCTAT.

This clone was detected only a few times. Gene names and germline refer to mouse. From the germline J gene comes the end of the CDR3, since the read stops 1 residue before it. The chain carries TRBV3 and TRBJ1-4; D unclear. The CDR3 consists of 13 residues. CDR1 is SNHLY and CDR2 is FYNGKV in the germline V gene (reference sequence). Between the trimmed V and J ends, which lost 3 bases and 4 bases, there was a span of 6 bases. The covered CDR3 bases are TGTGCCAGCAGCTTTAGGATCAACGAAAGATTATTT. Translated: CASSFRINERLF. The CDR3 as a whole reads CASSFRINERLFF.

This clone came up a few times. Gene labels here are mouse ones. The read comes to an end 1 residue before the CDR3 does, leaving the germline J gene to fill in the end. V and J are TRBV12-1 and TRBJ2-4; TRBD2 aligns across 8 bases. Germline V gives CDR1 SGHSN, CDR2 HYEKVE. CDR3 length: 13 amino acids. Germline trimming cut 4 bases from V and 4 bases from J; bases unmatched to any gene: 3. The CDR3 bases that were read are TGTGCCAGCTCCTGGACTGGGAAAAACACCTTGTAC. Translating gives CASSWTGKNTLY. The CDR3 reads in full as CASSWTGKNTLYF.

This clone was counted a single time. Genes and germline come from the mouse. The CDR3 is cut off 1 residue early in the read; its end comes from the germline J gene. The gene calls are TRBV19 and TRBJ2-4; TRBD2 matches at 9 bases. This CDR3 region has 16 residues. The germline V gene encodes CDR1 FNHDT and CDR2 SITEND (reference sequence). The V and J ends lost 2 bases and 1 base, in that order; junction bases with no gene match: 5. The CDR3 sequence is CASSIGTGPCQNTLYF. Partial CDR3 DNA: TGTGCCAGCAGTATTGGGACTGGGCCTTGTCAAAACACCTTGTAC.

On this clone: The listed genes are named as in mouse. The read falls 1 residue short of the CDR3 end, and the missing part is taken from the germline J gene. The chain joins TRBV16 to TRBJ2-7; 9 bases fit TRBD2. The germline V gene encodes CDR1 SGHSA and CDR2 FRNQAP. Unmatched junction bases numbered 0, after V lost 1 base and J lost 2 bases. The CDR3 has 14 residues. CDR3 residues: CASSLAGGAYEQYF. CDR3 DNA (partial): TGTGCAAGCAGCTTAGCTGGGGGGGCCTATGAACAGTAC.